This TCR beta chain appears in the sequencing data of a study of lymphopenia after photon versus proton radiotherapy. About this clone itself: The antigen remains unidentified.

Generated by immunoSEQ multiplex PCR, the TCRdb table keeps only in-frame clones and is missing some. Of 65,000 to 90,000 clones listed, 92% were seen once; the top ten hold 2% to 2.5%. Germline V gene lookup returns CDR1 MDHEN and CDR2 SYDVKM. The CDR3 length is 12 residues. The V gene lost 7 bases and the J gene lost 4 bases, with 11 bases spanning the gap. Study-wide results and limits: After the lymphocyte nadir, photon-treated repertoires showed oligoclonal expansion, especially of CD8+ Temra cells. Proton therapy kept repertoires fairly stable, unlike photons, which gained effector/memory cells. Only patients who died were analyzed for survival; proton advantage is unproven.

The chain couples TRBV28 to TRBJ2-7; tentative D call: TRBD2 (6 bases). This clonotype was obtained from a middle-aged woman with cholangiocarcinoma. The sample was peripheral blood, taken from a patient treated with photon-based radiotherapy. The CDR3 reads CASNSGTYEQYF. The CDR3 coding sequence is TGTGCCAGCAACTCCGGGACTTACGAGCAGTACTTC.